Given below is one T cell receptor beta chain in context. No antigen is known for it. No per-base quality is available; no much larger clone lies one base away. Using the deep immunoSEQ assay, TCR CDR3 regions were amplified from genomic DNA by multiplex PCR. Genomic DNA extracted from each cell subset was distributed evenly over all wells of several immunoSEQ 96-well plates, and each plate served as one replicate. Each replicate PCR for sorted subsets received 200 ng genomic DNA, equal to some 32,000 T cell genomes. Purified libraries were quantified with a Qubit 3.0 fluorometer, sized on a Bioanalyzer 2100, and re-quantified with the KAPA Library Quantification kit. Every immunoSEQ 96-well plate was sequenced on a dedicated single-read 150-cycle Illumina NextSeq 550 flow cell. From the authors' description of their analysis: Because only junctional sequences without quality scores were contained in the immunoSEQ output, filtering matching that applied to full-length reads could not be performed. To assign V/J genes and CDR3, sequences were annotated using PyIR, a Python wrapper for IgBLAST v1.9, with IMGT germline references. Reads were removed for weak V/J assignments (E-value above 1e-6), missing CDR3, stop codons, out-of-frame junctions, or ambiguous translated residues. A V3J clonotype was defined by an identical inferred V gene, J gene, and CDR3 amino acid sequence. To compute the percentage overlap between repertoires, the number of shared unique clonotypes was divided by the size of the smaller repertoire. Richness of each repertoire was evaluated using RTK rarefaction, the Chao1 estimator, and Recon v2.1 estimates of unobserved clonotypes. For all TCRbeta clonotypes obtained by the gDNA method from a few donors, generation probabilities were computed with OLGA. What TCRdb holds here is the immuneACCESS table cut down to in-frame rearrangements. Part of the clones is not present; checked against another copy, under half of the missing clones reflect an unresolved V gene, and the others are unexplained. That table supplies the V and J calls and clone size; D and trimming were determined from the DNA. The sample yields 2.3 million or so clones; over 90% were counted once. The ten largest account for approximately 0.4% of the sample.

The data were obtained in a study of shared clonotypes between healthy human individuals (dated by TCRdb to the early 2020s). Looking at the study overall: The cohort comprised a couple of women and a few men aged 18 to 49 years. Per donor, three plates each were used for CD4 naive and CD4 memory, two for CD8 naive, and one for CD8 memory. To estimate repertoire size and how much clonotype sharing occurs between individuals, the study deeply sequenced the blood TCR repertoires of several healthy adults. To increase sequencing depth and limit assay-specific biases, different laboratories used diverse techniques to prepare libraries and sequence TCR repertoires. Each donor's leukapheresis produced roughly between roughly 0.85 and 9.5 billion PBMCs.

Healthy HIV-negative adults with no recently reported acute infections or vaccinations were included as donors. Only Caucasian adults living in Nashville, Tennessee, USA were represented among the donors. Magnetic negative selection was used to enrich CD4+ T cells, after which naive cells were positively selected on CD45RA and the negative fraction became the memory subset. Blood was obtained by leukapheresis, after which PBMCs were separated by Ficoll-Histopaque density gradient centrifugation and cryopreserved in liquid nitrogen vapor phase. Purity and quantity of every magnetically sorted T cell population were checked by analytical flow cytometry. Genomic DNA was isolated from each sorted fraction and quantified by UV absorbance on a Nanodrop 2000c. Broad study findings and their caveats: Based on pairwise subsampling, the degree of clonotype sharing among donors was expected to be affected by sequencing depth. Sampling was limited to blood, and TCR repertoires in tissue likely differ from TCR repertoires in blood. The genetic and exposure-history diversity represented was limited by the small number of donors. Rarefaction of sorted-subset datasets indicated incomplete sequencing despite the large sequencing depth. Larger estimated clonotype richness was generally found for naive subsets than for memory subsets. Roughly 5.2% of naive CD4, around 3.5% of naive CD8, approximately 2.2% of memory CD4, and about 0.4% of memory CD8 clonotypes were shared across several donors. Compared with non-shared clonotypes, clonotypes shared by all four sorted-subset donors had higher generation probabilities.

Sequenced: naive CD4+ T cells from PBMCs. The sample's cell subset or site, from its label and the paper: CD45RA+ positively selected. The sequence derives from a man between 18 and 35 years old in good health. Some clones in this sample may be carry-over from other donors' samples.

CDR3 reads: CASSPRDTQETQYF. In nucleotide form, the sequence is TGTGCCAGCAGCCCCCGGGACACCCAAGAGACCCAGTACTTC. The chain was built from TRBV4-2 and TRBJ2-5; tentative D gene TRBD1, with 6 bases matching. The germline ends are 10 bases apart after V is trimmed by 4 bases and J by 1 base. The germline V gene supplies CDR1 LGHNA and CDR2 YNFKEQ. The CDR3 goes from the cysteine to the phenylalanine over 14 residues. The CDR3 DNA has 42 bases and is translated from base 1.